The sequence of this TCR beta chain was determined in a study of shared clonotypes between healthy human individuals. The study's findings and limits: An effect of sequencing depth on clonotype sharing among donors was expected. Four donors held about 5.1% of naive CD4 clonotypes in common.

CD45RO-negative, CCR7-selected cells formed the naive CD8 fraction, which excluded terminally differentiated effector memory CD45RA+ cells. Germline V lookup: CDR1 SGHRS, CDR2 YFSETQ. This CDR3 is built from 15 residues. V lost 5 bases to trimming and J lost 4 bases, with 18 bases between them. Sorted-subset replicate PCR reactions contained roughly 200 ng DNA, corresponding to tens of thousands of T cell genomes. In the original analysis: Filtering differed since immunoSEQ provided only junctions, with no quality scores. Using immunoSEQ multiplex PCR, the repertoire was profiled, and TCRdb retains in-frame clones only, with some absent. V and J calls and clone size are given by that table; D and trimming were obtained from the DNA. The sample holds millions of clones; around 96% are singletons and the top ten take roughly 1%. This clone was recorded once. Antigen: not known.

The origin of this receptor is a man aged 18 to 35 in good health. Input material: naive CD8+ T cells sorted from blood. The V gene is TRBV5-1, the J gene TRBJ2-5; unclear D gene. The CDR3 reads CASRGTKSNSETQYF. The DNA of the CDR3 is TGCGCCAGCAGGGGAACCAAGAGCAACTCAGAGACCCAGTACTTC.